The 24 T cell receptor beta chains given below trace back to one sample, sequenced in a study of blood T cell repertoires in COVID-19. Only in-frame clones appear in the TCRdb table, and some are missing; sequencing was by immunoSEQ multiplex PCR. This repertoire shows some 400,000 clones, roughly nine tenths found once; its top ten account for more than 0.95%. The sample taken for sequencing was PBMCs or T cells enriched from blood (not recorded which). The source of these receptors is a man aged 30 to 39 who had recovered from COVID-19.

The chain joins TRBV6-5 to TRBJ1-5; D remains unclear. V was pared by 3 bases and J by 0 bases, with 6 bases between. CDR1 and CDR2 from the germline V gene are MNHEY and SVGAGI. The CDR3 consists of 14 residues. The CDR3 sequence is CASSYHYSNQPQHF. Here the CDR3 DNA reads TGTGCCAGCAGTTATCACTATAGCAATCAGCCCCAGCATTTT.

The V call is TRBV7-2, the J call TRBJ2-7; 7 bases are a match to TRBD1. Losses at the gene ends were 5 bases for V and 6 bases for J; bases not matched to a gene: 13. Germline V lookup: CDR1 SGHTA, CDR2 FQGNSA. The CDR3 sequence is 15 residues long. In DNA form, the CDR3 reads TGTGCCAGCAGCCTGCCTGACAGGGCTATGTTCGAGCAGTACTTC. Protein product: CASSLPDRAMFEQYF.

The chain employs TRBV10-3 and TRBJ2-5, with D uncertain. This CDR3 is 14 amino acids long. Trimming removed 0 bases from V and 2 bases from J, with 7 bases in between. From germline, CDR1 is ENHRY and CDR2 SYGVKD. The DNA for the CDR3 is TGTGCCATCAGTGAGTCGTGGGCACAAGAGACCCAGTACTTC. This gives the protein CAISESWAQETQYF.

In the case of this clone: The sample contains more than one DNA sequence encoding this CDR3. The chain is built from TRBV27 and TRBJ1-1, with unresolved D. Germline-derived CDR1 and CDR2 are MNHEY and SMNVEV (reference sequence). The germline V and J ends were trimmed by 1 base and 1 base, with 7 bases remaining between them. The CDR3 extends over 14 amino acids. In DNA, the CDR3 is TGTGCCAGCAGTTTATTGACGGGGAACACTGAAGCTTTCTTT. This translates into CASSLLTGNTEAFF.

The CDR3 region has the DNA TGCAGCGCCCGGGGGAGCGGAGAGCAGTACTTC. Encoded protein: CSARGSGEQYF. The chain combines TRBV29-1 with TRBJ2-7, with D possibly matching TRBD2 (6 bases). Germline V gene sequence: CDR1 SQVTM, CDR2 ANQGSEA. Trimming removed 7 bases at V and 7 bases at J, with 14 bases between. This CDR3 contains 11 residues.

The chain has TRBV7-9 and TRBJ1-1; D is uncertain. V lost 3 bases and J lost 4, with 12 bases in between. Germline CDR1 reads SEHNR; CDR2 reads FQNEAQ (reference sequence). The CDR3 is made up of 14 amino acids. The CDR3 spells CASSFGIRSTEAFF. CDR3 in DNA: TGTGCCAGCAGCTTCGGGATAAGGAGCACTGAAGCTTTCTTT.

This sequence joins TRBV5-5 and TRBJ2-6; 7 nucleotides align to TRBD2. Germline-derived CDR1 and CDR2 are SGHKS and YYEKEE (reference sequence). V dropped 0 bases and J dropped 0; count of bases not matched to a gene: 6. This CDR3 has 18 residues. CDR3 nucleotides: TGTGCCAGCAGCTTGGTCGCGGGAGCCAGCTCTGGGGCCAACGTCCTGACTTTC. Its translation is CASSLVAGASSGANVLTF.

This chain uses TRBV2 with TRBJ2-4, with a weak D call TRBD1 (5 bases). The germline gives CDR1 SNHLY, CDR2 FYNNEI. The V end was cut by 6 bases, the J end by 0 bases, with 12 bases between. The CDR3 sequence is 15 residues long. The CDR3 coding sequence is TGTGCCAGCAGGACAGAGGCGGTAGCCAAAAACATTCAGTACTTC. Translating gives CASRTEAVAKNIQYF. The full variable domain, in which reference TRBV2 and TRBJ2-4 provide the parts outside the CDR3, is EPEVTQTPSHQVTQMGQEVILRCVPISNHLYFYWYRQILGQKVEFLVSFYNNEISEKSEIFDDQFSVERPDGSNFTLKIRSTKLEDSAMYFCASRTEAVAKNIQYFGAGTRLSVL.

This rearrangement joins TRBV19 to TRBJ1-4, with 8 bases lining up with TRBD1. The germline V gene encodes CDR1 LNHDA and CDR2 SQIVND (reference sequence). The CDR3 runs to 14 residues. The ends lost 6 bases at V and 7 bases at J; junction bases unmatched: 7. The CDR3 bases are TGTGCCAGTAGAACAGGACAGGGAGGTGAAAAACTGTTTTTT. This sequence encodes CASRTGQGGEKLFF.

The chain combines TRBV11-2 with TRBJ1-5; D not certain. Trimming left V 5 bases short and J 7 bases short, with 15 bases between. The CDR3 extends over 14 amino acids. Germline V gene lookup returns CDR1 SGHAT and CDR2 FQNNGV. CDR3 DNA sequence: TGTGCCAGCAGCCGCGACCGCGGAGGACAGCCCCAGCATTTT. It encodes CASSRDRGGQPQHF.

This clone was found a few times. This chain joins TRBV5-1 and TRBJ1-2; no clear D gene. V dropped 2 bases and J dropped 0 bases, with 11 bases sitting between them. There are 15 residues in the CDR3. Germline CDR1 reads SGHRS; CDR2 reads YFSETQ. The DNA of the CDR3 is TGCGCCAGCAGCTTTGAGTCGGGTACTAACTATGGCTACACCTTC. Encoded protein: CASSFESGTNYGYTF.

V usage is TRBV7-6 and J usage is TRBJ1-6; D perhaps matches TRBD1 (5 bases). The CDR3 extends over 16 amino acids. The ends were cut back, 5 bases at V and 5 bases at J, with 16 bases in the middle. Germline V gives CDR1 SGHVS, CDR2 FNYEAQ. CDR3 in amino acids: CASSPRGGADNSPLHF. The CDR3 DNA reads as TGTGCCAGCAGCCCACGTGGCGGGGCGGATAATTCACCCCTCCACTTT.

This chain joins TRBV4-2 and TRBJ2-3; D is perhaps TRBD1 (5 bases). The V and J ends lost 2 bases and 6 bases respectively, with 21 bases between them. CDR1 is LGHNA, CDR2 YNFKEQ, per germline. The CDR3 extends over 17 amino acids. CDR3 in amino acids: CASSQRVREGVQDTQYF. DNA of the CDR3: TGTGCCAGCAGCCAAAGAGTCAGGGAAGGGGTGCAGGATACGCAGTATTTT.

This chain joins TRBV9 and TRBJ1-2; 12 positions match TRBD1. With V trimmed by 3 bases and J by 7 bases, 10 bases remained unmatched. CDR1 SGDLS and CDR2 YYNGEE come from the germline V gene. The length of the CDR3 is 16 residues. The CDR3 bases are TGTGCCAGCAGCGCCCCGCCGGGACAGGGGGCGTTTGGCTACACCTTC. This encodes CASSAPPGQGAFGYTF.

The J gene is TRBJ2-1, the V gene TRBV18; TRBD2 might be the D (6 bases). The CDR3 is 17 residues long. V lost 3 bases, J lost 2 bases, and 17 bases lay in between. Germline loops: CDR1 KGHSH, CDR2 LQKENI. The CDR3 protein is CASSPLPPGEAYNEQFF. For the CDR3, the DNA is TGTGCCAGCTCACCGCTTCCCCCGGGGGAGGCCTACAATGAGCAGTTCTTC.

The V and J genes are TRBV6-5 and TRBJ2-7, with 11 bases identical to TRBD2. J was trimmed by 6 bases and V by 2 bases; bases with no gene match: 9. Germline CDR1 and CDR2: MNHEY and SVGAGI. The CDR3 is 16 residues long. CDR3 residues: CASSYRATSGRGEQYF. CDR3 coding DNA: TGTGCCAGCAGTTACCGGGCCACTAGCGGGAGAGGCGAGCAGTACTTC.

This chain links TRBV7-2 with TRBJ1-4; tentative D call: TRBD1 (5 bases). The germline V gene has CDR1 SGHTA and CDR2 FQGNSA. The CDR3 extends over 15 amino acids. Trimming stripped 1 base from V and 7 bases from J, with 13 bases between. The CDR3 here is CASSLGDYGREKLFF. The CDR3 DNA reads TGTGCCAGCAGCTTAGGGGACTACGGCCGTGAAAAACTGTTTTTT.

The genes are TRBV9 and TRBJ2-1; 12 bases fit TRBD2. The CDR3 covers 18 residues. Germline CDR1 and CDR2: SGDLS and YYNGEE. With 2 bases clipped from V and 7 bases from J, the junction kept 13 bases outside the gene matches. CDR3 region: CASSVLPRLAGASNEQFF. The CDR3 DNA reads TGTGCCAGCAGCGTCCTCCCAAGACTAGCGGGAGCTTCGAATGAGCAGTTCTTC.

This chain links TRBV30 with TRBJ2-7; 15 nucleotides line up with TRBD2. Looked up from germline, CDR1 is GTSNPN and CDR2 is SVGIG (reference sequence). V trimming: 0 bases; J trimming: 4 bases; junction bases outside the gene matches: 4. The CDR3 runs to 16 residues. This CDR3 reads CAWSVGGLAGGYEQYF. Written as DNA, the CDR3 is TGTGCCTGGAGTGTAGGGGGACTAGCGGGAGGTTACGAGCAGTACTTC.

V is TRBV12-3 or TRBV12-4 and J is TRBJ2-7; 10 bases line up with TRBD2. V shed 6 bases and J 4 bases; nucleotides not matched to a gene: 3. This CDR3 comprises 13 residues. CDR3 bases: TGTGCCAGCAGAACTAGCGGGGCATACGAGCAGTACTTC. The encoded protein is CASRTSGAYEQYF.

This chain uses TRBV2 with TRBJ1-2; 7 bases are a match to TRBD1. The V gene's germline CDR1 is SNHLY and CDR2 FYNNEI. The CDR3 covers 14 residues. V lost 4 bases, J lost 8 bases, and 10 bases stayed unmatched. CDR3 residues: CASSGGQSSEGYTF. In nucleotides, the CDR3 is TGTGCCAGCAGTGGGGGACAGTCCTCTGAGGGCTACACCTTC.

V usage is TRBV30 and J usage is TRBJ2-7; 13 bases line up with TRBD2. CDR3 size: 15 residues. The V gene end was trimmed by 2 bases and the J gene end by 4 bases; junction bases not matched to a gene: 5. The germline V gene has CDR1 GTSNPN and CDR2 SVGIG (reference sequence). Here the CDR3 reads CAWSFGTSGAYEQYF. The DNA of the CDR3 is TGTGCCTGGAGTTTTGGGACTAGCGGGGCATACGAGCAGTACTTC. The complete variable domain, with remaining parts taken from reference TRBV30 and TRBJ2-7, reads SQTIHQWPATLVQPVGSPLSLECTVEGTSNPNLYWYRQAAGRGLQLLFYSVGIGQISSEVPQNLSASRPQDRQFILSSKKLLLSDSGFYLCAWSFGTSGAYEQYFGPGTRLTVT.

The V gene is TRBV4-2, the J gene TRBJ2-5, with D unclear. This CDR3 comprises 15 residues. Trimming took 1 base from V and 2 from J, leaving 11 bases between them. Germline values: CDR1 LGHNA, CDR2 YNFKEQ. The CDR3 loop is CASSQGFDGQETQYF. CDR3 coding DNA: TGTGCCAGCAGCCAAGGATTCGACGGGCAAGAGACCCAGTACTTC.

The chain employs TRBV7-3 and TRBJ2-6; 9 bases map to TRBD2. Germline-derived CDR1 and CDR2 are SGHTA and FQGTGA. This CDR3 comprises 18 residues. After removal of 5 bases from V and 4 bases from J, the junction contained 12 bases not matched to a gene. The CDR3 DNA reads TGTGCCAGCAGCGCGGGCATAGCGGGAGAGTTAGGGGCCAACGTCCTGACTTTC. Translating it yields CASSAGIAGELGANVLTF.